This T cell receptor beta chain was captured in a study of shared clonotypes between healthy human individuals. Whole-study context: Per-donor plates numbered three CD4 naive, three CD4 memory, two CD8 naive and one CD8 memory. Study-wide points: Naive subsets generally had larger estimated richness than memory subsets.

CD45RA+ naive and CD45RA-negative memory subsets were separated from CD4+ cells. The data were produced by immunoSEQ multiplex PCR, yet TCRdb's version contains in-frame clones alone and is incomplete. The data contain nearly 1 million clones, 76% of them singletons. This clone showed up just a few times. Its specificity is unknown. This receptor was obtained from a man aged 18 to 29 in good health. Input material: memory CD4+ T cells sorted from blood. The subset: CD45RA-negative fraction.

The CDR3 region has the DNA TGCGCCAGCCCTAATTCACCCCTCCACTTT. Translated: CASPNSPLHF. This chain joins TRBV10-1 and TRBJ1-6; D unresolved. Trimming took off 8 bases at V and 6 bases at J, with 2 bases between the two ends. This CDR3 has 10 residues. CDR1 and CDR2 (germline): WNHNN, SYGVQD (reference sequence).